One sample yielded the 19 T cell receptor beta chains listed below, sequenced in a study of OX40 agonist ivuxolimab in advanced cancers. The repertoire was sequenced with immunoSEQ multiplex PCR; TCRdb's copy has only in-frame clones and lacks some. The sample lists around 80,000 clones, about 92% seen once, with about 0.2% in the top ten. The sequencing used CD4+ or CD8+ T cells sorted from blood, collected in a trial of the OX40 agonist ivuxolimab. These receptors were collected from an adult with an advanced solid tumor such as melanoma, head and neck, liver or kidney cancer.

The chain couples TRBV11-3 to TRBJ1-1; D gene unclear. CDR3 length: 13 residues. Per germline, CDR1 SGHNT and CDR2 YENEEA. V lost 2 bases and J 2 bases, leaving 6 bases between the germline ends. The DNA of the CDR3 is TGTGCCAGCAGCTTATCTGGAAACACTGAAGCTTTCTTT. This sequence encodes CASSLSGNTEAFF.

This CDR3 is CASSLGSGPFLNQPQHF. The CDR3 DNA follows: TGCGCCAGCAGCTTGGGATCCGGACCTTTCCTCAATCAGCCCCAGCATTTT. The chain is built from TRBV5-1 and TRBJ1-5; no clear D. This CDR3 spans 17 amino acids. Germline V CDR1 and CDR2: SGHRS, YFSETQ. Trimming shortened V by 0 bases and J by 3 bases, and 16 bases separated the two germline ends.

The chain links TRBV25-1 to TRBJ2-2; D not certain. The CDR3 runs to 15 residues. The V gene lost 7 bases and the J gene lost 0 bases, with 12 bases spanning the gap. Germline CDR1 reads MGHDK; CDR2 reads SYGVNS. This CDR3 is CASMGYSPNTGELFF. The CDR3 region has the DNA TGTGCCAGCATGGGGTATTCACCGAACACCGGGGAGCTGTTTTTT.

This clone was seen a single time. This chain connects TRBV7-9 to TRBJ1-3; D might be TRBD1 (5 bases). The CDR3 loop spans 14 amino acids. Trimming left V 5 bases short and J 7 bases short, with 15 bases between. Germline CDR1 and CDR2: SEHNR and FQNEAQ (reference sequence). The CDR3 DNA sequence: TGTGCCAGCAGCGGGGTCCCGGGGGGGAACACCATATATTTT. It specifies CASSGVPGGNTIYF.

This clone was seen just once. The chain joins TRBV19 to TRBJ1-1; TRBD1 aligns across 8 bases. Germline lookup yields CDR1 LNHDA and CDR2 SQIVND (reference sequence). This CDR3 has 15 residues. V shed 5 bases, J shed 1 base, and the junction held 6 bases outside the gene matches. Here the CDR3 reads CASSFPGTGNTEAFF. The CDR3 DNA reads as TGTGCCAGTAGTTTTCCGGGGACAGGGAACACTGAAGCTTTCTTT.

This CDR3 is CASSEGGMGAGVYGYTF. CDR3 DNA: TGTGCCAGCAGTGAAGGGGGCATGGGGGCTGGTGTCTATGGCTACACCTTC. J is TRBJ1-2 and V is TRBV6-4; TRBD1 agrees at 7 bases. The germline CDR1 and CDR2 sequences are MRHNA and SNTAGT. The CDR3 covers 17 residues. Losses at the gene ends were 3 bases for V and 4 bases for J; bases not matched to a gene: 14.

The rearrangement uses TRBV19 and TRBJ1-2, with TRBD1 matching over 7 bases. Germline V gene lookup returns CDR1 LNHDA and CDR2 SQIVND (reference sequence). The trim removed 4 bases at V and 2 bases at J, leaving 4 bases unmatched. This CDR3 is built from 14 residues. The CDR3 nucleotides are TGTGCCAGTAGTACAGGGACAGAGAACTATGGCTACACCTTC. It yields the protein CASSTGTENYGYTF.

This clone was seen just once. The rearrangement links TRBV5-4 to TRBJ2-3; D unclear. This CDR3 comprises 12 residues. CDR1 is SGHNT and CDR2 is YYREEE in the germline V gene (reference sequence). The V end was cut by 1 base, the J end by 2 bases, with 2 bases between. The CDR3 nucleotides are TGTGCCAGCAGCTTGCTCACAGATACGCAGTATTTT. Residues: CASSLLTDTQYF.

The genes are TRBV28 and TRBJ1-5, with D unresolved. This CDR3 region has 15 residues. Between the trimmed V and J ends, which lost 4 bases and 2 bases, there was a span of 12 bases. The V gene's germline CDR1 is MDHEN and CDR2 SYDVKM. As DNA, the CDR3 is TGTGCCAGCAGTTCTTGGGGTCCAGGCAATCAGCCCCAGCATTTT. Residues: CASSSWGPGNQPQHF.

The V and J genes are TRBV19 and TRBJ1-5; no clear D. CDR3 length equals 15 residues. The germline gives CDR1 LNHDA, CDR2 SQIVND (reference sequence). Trimming shortened V by 3 bases and J by 3 bases, and 12 bases separated the two germline ends. The CDR3 loop is CASSMQTVFNQPQHF. The CDR3 DNA reads TGTGCCAGTAGTATGCAGACGGTTTTCAATCAGCCCCAGCATTTT.

The chain combines TRBV10-2 with TRBJ1-1, with unresolved D. Germline V gene sequence: CDR1 WSHSY, CDR2 SAAADI. Trimming took 6 bases from V and 7 from J, leaving 12 bases between them. The CDR3 contains 12 residues. The CDR3 nucleotides read TGCGCCAGCAGCCAGCCACGGGGTGAAGCTTTCTTT. It is translated as CASSQPRGEAFF.

CDR3 bases: TGTGCCAGCAGCCCTCATCCCGGGGGACTAATGAACACTGAAGCTTTCTTT. Its translation: CASSPHPGGLMNTEAFF. This sequence joins TRBV9 and TRBJ1-1, with D maybe TRBD1 (5 bases). The germline V gene encodes CDR1 SGDLS and CDR2 YYNGEE. V lost 4 bases and J lost 0, with 19 bases in between. The CDR3 is made up of 17 amino acids.

The chain recombines TRBV11-3 with TRBJ2-1; D may be TRBD2 (6 bases). In germline, CDR1 is SGHNT, CDR2 YENEEA. V was trimmed by 5 bases and J by 6 bases, leaving 8 bases between them. The CDR3 consists of 12 residues. In nucleotides, the CDR3 is TGTGCCAGCAGCGGGCGGGGCAATGAGCAGTTCTTC. Translated, it gives CASSGRGNEQFF.

The chain couples TRBV7-2 to TRBJ2-7; a weak D match, TRBD1 (6 bases). CDR3 length: 13 residues. Germline CDR1 and CDR2: SGHTA and FQGNSA. The germline V and J ends were trimmed by 1 base and 8 bases, with 12 bases remaining between them. The CDR3 spells CASSLDRVGQQYF. For the CDR3, the DNA is TGTGCCAGCAGCTTAGACAGGGTGGGCCAGCAGTACTTC.

The gene calls are TRBV19 and TRBJ1-2; D may be TRBD1 (5 bases). The CDR3 loop spans 12 amino acids. The V and J ends lost 7 bases and 8 bases respectively, with 14 bases between them. CDR1 and CDR2 (germline): LNHDA, SQIVND (reference sequence). The CDR3: CASKGDWGGYTF. The CDR3, as DNA: TGTGCCAGTAAAGGTGACTGGGGCGGCTACACCTTC.

V gene TRBV20-1 combines with J gene TRBJ2-1; 7 nucleotides agree with TRBD1. Germline V lookup: CDR1 DFQATT, CDR2 SNEGSKA (reference sequence). This CDR3 comprises 10 residues. With 6 bases clipped from V and 10 bases from J, the junction kept 3 bases outside the gene matches. CDR3 in amino acids: CSAGQFEQFF. The DNA for the CDR3 is TGCAGTGCGGGACAGTTCGAGCAGTTCTTC.

The CDR3 region is CAWYLRGCISGNTIYF. CDR3 nucleotide sequence: TGTGCCTGGTACCTCAGGGGCTGCATCTCTGGAAACACCATATATTTT. J is TRBJ1-3 and V is TRBV30; a possible D gene is TRBD1 (6 bases). The germline V and J ends were trimmed by 5 bases and 0 bases, with 17 bases remaining between them. The CDR3 consists of 16 residues. CDR1 GTSNPN and CDR2 SVGIG come from the germline V gene (reference sequence). The variable domain in full, with the rest retrieved from reference TRBV30 and TRBJ1-3, is SQTIHQWPATLVQPVGSPLSLECTVEGTSNPNLYWYRQAAGRGLQLLFYSVGIGQISSEVPQNLSASRPQDRQFILSSKKLLLSDSGFYLCAWYLRGCISGNTIYFGEGSWLTVV.

The rearrangement links TRBV6-1 to TRBJ1-2; possibly TRBD1 for D (5 bases). The ends were cut back, 1 base at V and 8 bases at J, with 14 bases in the middle. The germline V gene has CDR1 MNHNS and CDR2 SASEGT. The CDR3 has 14 residues. The CDR3 DNA follows: TGTGCCAGCAGTGAAGTAGGCAGGGCTTGGGGCTACACCTTC. Translation: CASSEVGRAWGYTF.

The rearrangement joins TRBV19 to TRBJ1-5; no clear D. V dropped 5 bases and J dropped 0 bases, with 11 bases sitting between them. Germline V CDR1 and CDR2: LNHDA, SQIVND (reference sequence). The CDR3 is 15 amino acids. The CDR3 DNA follows: TGTGCCAGTAGTGTTCAGACGATTAGCAATCAGCCCCAGCATTTT. It specifies CASSVQTISNQPQHF. The variable domain in full, with the rest retrieved from reference TRBV19 and TRBJ1-5, is DGGITQSPKYLFRKEGQNVTLSCEQNLNHDAMYWYRQDPGQGLRLIYYSQIVNDFQKGDIAEGYSVSREKKESFPLTVTSAQKNPTAFYLCASSVQTISNQPQHFGDGTRLSIL.